This TCR beta chain was sequenced for a study of cytomegalovirus exposure and HLA in healthy donors. PCR used 60 Vbeta primers and 13 Jbeta primers. Sequenced by immunoSEQ multiplex PCR; TCRdb stores in-frame clones only, minus some. The repertoire includes over 150,000 clones, 77% of them detected once, and about 1.5% sits in the top ten. This receptor was identified in a woman aged 25 to 39 in good health and CMV-seropositive. Sequences were obtained from PBMCs.

The CDR3 bases are TGTGCCAGCATCCCTCAGGTCACTAGCGGGCGCTACGAGCAGTACTTC. Residues: CASIPQVTSGRYEQYF. This chain uses TRBV28 with TRBJ2-7; 9 nucleotides match TRBD2. The length of the CDR3 is 16 residues. Germline V gene sequence: CDR1 MDHEN, CDR2 SYDVKM. V was clipped by 7 bases and J by 3 bases; unmatched bases: 13.